These T cell receptor beta chains were read from a single sample in a study of blood T cell repertoires in COVID-19. Using immunoSEQ multiplex PCR, the repertoire was profiled, and TCRdb retains in-frame clones only, with some absent. The sample lists a few hundred thousand clones, about four fifths occurring once. Sequencing was done on a sample of PBMCs or T cells enriched from blood (not recorded which). The origin of the receptors is a woman aged 50 to 60 who had recovered from COVID-19. Both conserved end residues are part of each CDR3. The order of the fields is V gene, clone size, J gene, D gene, CDR3 DNA, CDR3 protein. The D gene is left open where the match is weak. Some rows have no size entry. The others give once, few or many, or a class for an expanded clone.

TRBV7-2	-	TRBJ2-1	TRBD2	TGTGCCAGCAGCTTAATTCCTAGCGGCAATGAGCAGTTCTTC	CASSLIPSGNEQFF
TRBV2	many	TRBJ2-3	TRBD2	TGTGCCAGCAGTGAATTCCCCTTCGCTAGCGGGGGCACTAGCACAGATACGCAGTATTTT	CASSEFPFASGGTSTDTQYF
TRBV19	-	TRBJ1-1	-	TGTGCCAGTAGTACGGTAGTATGGAACACTGAAGCTTTCTTT	CASSTVVWNTEAFF
TRBV7-2	-	TRBJ2-7	-	TGTGCCAGCACTTTTTTGGCGTCGGGTGGATCCTACGAGCAGTACTTC	CASTFLASGGSYEQYF
TRBV5-6	-	TRBJ2-3	TRBD1	TGTGCCAGCAGCACGGGACAGGTTTCAGATACGCAGTATTTT	CASSTGQVSDTQYF
TRBV19	-	TRBJ1-4	-	TGTGCCAGTAGTAGCCCCGCAGGGCGGACTAATGAAAAACTGTTTTTT	CASSSPAGRTNEKLFF
TRBV4-3	-	TRBJ1-4	TRBD1	TGCGCCAGCAGCCAAGTGTTCGGGACAGGGGCTGAAAAACTGTTTTTT	CASSQVFGTGAEKLFF
TRBV10-3	-	TRBJ2-7	-	TGTGCCATGGGCCTGACAGACGAGCAGTACTTC	CAMGLTDEQYF
TRBV9	-	TRBJ1-1	-	TGTGCCAGCAGCGTGAGGGAATTAAACACTGAAGCTTTCTTT	CASSVRELNTEAFF
TRBV27	-	TRBJ1-1	-	TGTGCCAGCACCCGGGGCGGGGGGAACACTGAAGCTTTCTTT	CASTRGGGNTEAFF
TRBV24-1	-	TRBJ1-2	TRBD1	TGTGCCACCAGTGATGGTGGAGGAGGACAGGCTAGCTACACCTTC	CATSDGGGGQASYTF
TRBV3-1/TRBV3-2	-	TRBJ2-1	TRBD2	TGTGCCAGCAGCCCCGGGACTAGCGGGAGACCTTACAATGAGCAGTTCTTC	CASSPGTSGRPYNEQFF
TRBV9	few	TRBJ1-2	-	TGTGCCAGCAGCGCCCGACCGGTGGAGGATGGCTACACCTTC	CASSARPVEDGYTF
TRBV3-1/TRBV3-2	-	TRBJ1-2	TRBD1	TGTGCCAGCAGCCAAGTGGTCAGGGGGAATGACTACACCTTC	CASSQVVRGNDYTF
TRBV27	-	TRBJ2-7	-	TGTGCCAGCAGAGCTCTTGGGGGGGCCCACCTCCGGGAGCAGTACTTC	CASRALGGAHLREQYF
TRBV5-1	-	TRBJ2-1	-	TGCGCCAGCAGCTTTAACTTTTATGAGCAGTTCTTC	CASSFNFYEQFF
TRBV10-1	once	TRBJ1-2	-	TGCGCCAGCAGTGAGCCGGGGGGACGGAGGGCGTACTATGGCTACACCTTC	CASSEPGGRRAYYGYTF
TRBV29-1	-	TRBJ2-1	TRBD1	TGCAGCGTCACACTGGGACAGGGAAGAGTCGATGAGCAGTTCTTC	CSVTLGQGRVDEQFF
TRBV9	few	TRBJ2-3	-	TGTGCCAGCAGCTTTAGCACGGGAGTTGGAGGCGCAGATACGCAGTATTTT	CASSFSTGVGGADTQYF
TRBV7-2	once	TRBJ1-2	TRBD1	TGTGCCAGCAGCTTAGGTACAGGGGGCCCCCTCTACACCTTC	CASSLGTGGPLYTF
TRBV19	few	TRBJ1-5	TRBD1	TGTGCCAGTAGTATTAGACAGGGCGATCAGCCCCAGCATTTT	CASSIRQGDQPQHF
TRBV1	once	TRBJ2-1	-	TGCACCAGCAGCCACCTCCCTCTCAATGAGCAGTTCTTC	CTSSHLPLNEQFF
TRBV14	once	TRBJ2-2	TRBD1	TGTGCCAGCAGCCAAGCCAGGGGGCCCGGGGAGCTGTTTTTT	CASSQARGPGELFF
TRBV10-3	-	TRBJ1-1	-	TGTGCCATCAGTGAGGAGGGTTTTGAAGCTTTCTTT	CAISEEGFEAFF
TRBV5-4	-	TRBJ2-1	TRBD2	TGTGCCAGCAGATCGGCAGGGACTAACTCCTACAATGAGCAGTTCTTC	CASRSAGTNSYNEQFF
TRBV4-3	-	TRBJ2-1	TRBD2	TGCGCCAGCAGCCAAGAAGCGGGAGTGTTCGGTGAGCAGTTCTTC	CASSQEAGVFGEQFF
TRBV21-1	-	TRBJ2-7	-	TGTGCCAGCAAAGGAGGGGTTAGCGGGATCGTTTCCCCGAACTCCTACGAGCAGTACTTC	CASKGGVSGIVSPNSYEQYF
TRBV9	-	TRBJ2-7	-	TGTGCCAGCAGCGTAGGGAGGGAGGAATACGAGCAGTACTTC	CASSVGREEYEQYF
TRBV12-5	few	TRBJ1-2	TRBD1	TGTGCTAGTGGTTTGGTCCCCAGGACAGGGATATATGGCTACACCTTC	CASGLVPRTGIYGYTF
TRBV19	-	TRBJ1-1	-	TGTGCCAGTAGGCAGGGACAAATGAACACTGAAGCTTTCTTT	CASRQGQMNTEAFF
TRBV9	-	TRBJ2-2	-	TGTGCCAGCAGCGAAAGACAGACCTCCACCGGGGAGCTGTTTTTT	CASSERQTSTGELFF
TRBV6-1	-	TRBJ1-2	-	TGTGCCAGCAGTGAACAGGGAACGGGCGGCTACACCTTC	CASSEQGTGGYTF
TRBV7-7	-	TRBJ2-2	TRBD2	TGTGCCAGCAGCGACCGGACTAGCGGGAGTCCCGGGGAGCTGTTTTTT	CASSDRTSGSPGELFF
TRBV21-1	-	TRBJ2-1	-	TGTGCCAGCTGCCCACCCGGGCAGGGGCCCATACGGAATGAGCAGTTCTTC	CASCPPGQGPIRNEQFF
TRBV5-1	-	TRBJ2-1	TRBD2	TGCGCCAGCAGCCCCCTGAGCGGGAGAAATGAGCAGTTCTTC	CASSPLSGRNEQFF
TRBV11-2	-	TRBJ2-5	-	TGTGCCAGCAGCCCAGGGAACCCGGCAGAGACCCAGTACTTC	CASSPGNPAETQYF
TRBV9	-	TRBJ2-1	TRBD2	TGTGCCAGCAGTCGGCGGGGGGGCCAGGGCAATGAGCAGTTCTTC	CASSRRGGQGNEQFF
TRBV6-1	once	TRBJ1-2	-	TGTGCCAGCAGTGAGACAGTCAGTAACTATGGCTACACCTTC	CASSETVSNYGYTF
TRBV28	few	TRBJ1-2	TRBD1	TGTGCCAGCAGTTTAGGGACAGGGGATGCGCGTTACACCTTC	CASSLGTGDARYTF
TRBV19	few	TRBJ2-7	TRBD2	TGTGCCAGTAGTAAGACTAGCGGGGCCCCCCAGCAGTACTTC	CASSKTSGAPQQYF
TRBV7-9	-	TRBJ2-1	-	TGTGCCAGCAGCGCAAGGGGGTACAATGAGCAGTTCTTC	CASSARGYNEQFF
TRBV9	-	TRBJ2-1	TRBD2	TGTGCCAGCACGCGGGAGAACTACAATGAGCAGTTCTTC	CASTRENYNEQFF
TRBV18	-	TRBJ1-2	TRBD1	TGTGCCAGCTCGCCGGGACAGGACGCCTATGGCTACACCTTC	CASSPGQDAYGYTF
TRBV6-5	-	TRBJ2-1	TRBD2	TGTGCCAGCAATTCTGGGACTAGCTCCTACAATGAGCAGTTCTTC	CASNSGTSSYNEQFF
TRBV5-1	-	TRBJ1-1	-	TGCGCCAGCAGCTTGGGAGGACAGTTGAACACTGAAGCTTTCTTT	CASSLGGQLNTEAFF
TRBV19	-	TRBJ2-7	TRBD2	TGTGCCAGTAGCGACCCCGGACTAGCCGCTTTCGAGCAGTACTTC	CASSDPGLAAFEQYF
TRBV18	-	TRBJ2-7	-	TGTGCCAGCTCACCACCCTCGAGGAACAGGGACGAGCAGTACTTC	CASSPPSRNRDEQYF
TRBV19	once	TRBJ2-7	TRBD2	TGTGCCAGTAGTATAGGGGGGGGCTACGAGCAGTACTTC	CASSIGGGYEQYF
TRBV5-1	once	TRBJ1-2	-	TGCGCCAGCAGCCTGGATGGCGCAGGGAGGTATGGCTACACCTTC	CASSLDGAGRYGYTF
TRBV18	-	TRBJ2-5	TRBD1	TGTGCCAGCTCACTCCGGACAGGCAAAGCAGGAGAGACCCAGTACTTC	CASSLRTGKAGETQYF
TRBV30	-	TRBJ2-1	-	TGTGCCTGGATTCCCCGGGACTCAGCATACAATGAGCAGTTCTTC	CAWIPRDSAYNEQFF
TRBV5-1	-	TRBJ2-2	TRBD2	TGCGCCAGCAGCTTGGTAACTAGCGGGAGTGCGAACACCGGGGAGCTGTTTTTT	CASSLVTSGSANTGELFF
TRBV13	-	TRBJ2-4	-	TGTGCCAGCTTGGACAGAAAAAACATTCAGTACTTC	CASLDRKNIQYF
TRBV12-3/TRBV12-4	-	TRBJ1-1	-	TGTGCCAGCAGCCCTGGATGGAGCACTGAAGCTTTCTTT	CASSPGWSTEAFF
TRBV7-9	-	TRBJ1-2	TRBD1	TGTGCCAGCAGCAAGGACAGGGGGGGACTGGTTGGTGGCTACACCTTC	CASSKDRGGLVGGYTF
TRBV19	-	TRBJ2-3	-	TGTGCCAGTAGGTCATTAACGGAGACAGATACGCAGTATTTT	CASRSLTETDTQYF
TRBV6-1	-	TRBJ2-5	-	TGTGCCAGCAGTGAAGGGACAGTCCCTGGAGAGACCCAGTACTTC	CASSEGTVPGETQYF